This TCR beta chain was identified in a study of T-cell reconstitution after alpha-beta-depleted transplantation in children. J gave up 4 bases and V 0 bases, and 6 bases lay outside the gene matches. The CDR3 length is 18 residues. Germline-derived CDR1 and CDR2 are LGHNA and YNFKEQ. Library preparation (for TCRbeta) was performed with unique molecular identifiers. One entry per CDR3 protein, called by TCRdb with MiXCR from the PCR reads. This sample has approximately 420,000 distinct CDR3 sequences; 9.5% to 13% occur once, and the top ten carry approximately 5%. This receptor was taken from a human donor who donated a stem cell graft to a child with acute myeloid leukemia. This material consisted of PBMCs from the stem cell graft donor, taken from the stem cell graft. The rearrangement links TRBV4-2 to TRBJ2-3; 14 nucleotides align to TRBD2. CDR3 in DNA: TGTGCCAGCAGCCAAGATCGGACTAGCGGGGGGAATCCAGATACGCAGTATTTT. It yields the protein CASSQDRTSGGNPDTQYF.